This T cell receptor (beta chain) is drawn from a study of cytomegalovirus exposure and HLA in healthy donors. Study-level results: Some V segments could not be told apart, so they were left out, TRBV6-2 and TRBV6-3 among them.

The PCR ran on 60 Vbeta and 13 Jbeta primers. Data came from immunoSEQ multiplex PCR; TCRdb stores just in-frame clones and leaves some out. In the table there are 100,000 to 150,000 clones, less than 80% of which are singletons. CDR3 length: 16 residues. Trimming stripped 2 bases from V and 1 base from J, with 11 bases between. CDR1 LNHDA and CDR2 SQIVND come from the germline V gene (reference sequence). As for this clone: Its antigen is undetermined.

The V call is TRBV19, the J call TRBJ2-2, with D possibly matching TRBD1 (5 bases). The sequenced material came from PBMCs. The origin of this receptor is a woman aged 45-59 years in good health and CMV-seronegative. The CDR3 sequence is CASSIHGQGNTGELFF. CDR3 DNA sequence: TGTGCCAGTAGTATACACGGCCAGGGGAACACCGGGGAGCTGTTTTTT.